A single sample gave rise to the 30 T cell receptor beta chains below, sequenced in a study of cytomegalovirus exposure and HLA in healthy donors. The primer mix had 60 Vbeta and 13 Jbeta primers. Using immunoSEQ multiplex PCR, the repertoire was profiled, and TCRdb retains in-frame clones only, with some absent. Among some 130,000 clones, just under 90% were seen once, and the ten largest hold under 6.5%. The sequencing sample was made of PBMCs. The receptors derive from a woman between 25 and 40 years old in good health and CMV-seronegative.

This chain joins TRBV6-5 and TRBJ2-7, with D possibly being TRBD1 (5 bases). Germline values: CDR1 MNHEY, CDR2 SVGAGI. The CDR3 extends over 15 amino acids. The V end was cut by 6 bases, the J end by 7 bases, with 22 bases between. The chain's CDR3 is CASSQLHSGYYEQYF. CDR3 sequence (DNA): TGTGCCAGCAGCCAACTCCACTCAGGGTACTATGAGCAGTACTTC.

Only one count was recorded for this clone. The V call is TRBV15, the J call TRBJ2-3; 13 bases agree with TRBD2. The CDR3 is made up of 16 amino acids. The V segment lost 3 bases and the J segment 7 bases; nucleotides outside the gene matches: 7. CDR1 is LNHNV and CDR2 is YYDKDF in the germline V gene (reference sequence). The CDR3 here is CATSRELTSGRYTQYF. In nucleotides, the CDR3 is TGTGCCACCAGCAGGGAATTGACTAGCGGGAGGTATACGCAGTATTTT.

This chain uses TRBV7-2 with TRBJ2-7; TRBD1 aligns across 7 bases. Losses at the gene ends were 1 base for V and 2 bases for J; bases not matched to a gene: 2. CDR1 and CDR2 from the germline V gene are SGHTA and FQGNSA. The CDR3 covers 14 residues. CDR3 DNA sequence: TGTGCCAGCAGCTTAGAACAGGGGACCTACGAGCAGTACTTC. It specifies CASSLEQGTYEQYF.

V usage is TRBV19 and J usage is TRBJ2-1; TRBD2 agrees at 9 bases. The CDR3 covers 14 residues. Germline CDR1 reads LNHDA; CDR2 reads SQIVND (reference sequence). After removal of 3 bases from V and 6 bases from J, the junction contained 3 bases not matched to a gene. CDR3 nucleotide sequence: TGTGCCAGTAGTATCCAAGCGGGAGGCAATGAGCAGTTCTTC. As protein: CASSIQAGGNEQFF.

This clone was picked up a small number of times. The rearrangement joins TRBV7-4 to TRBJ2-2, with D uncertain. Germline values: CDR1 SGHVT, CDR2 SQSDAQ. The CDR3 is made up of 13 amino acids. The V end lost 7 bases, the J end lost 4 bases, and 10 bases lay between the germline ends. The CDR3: CASIDYTTGELFF. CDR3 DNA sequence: TGTGCCAGCATCGATTACACCACCGGGGAGCTGTTTTTT.

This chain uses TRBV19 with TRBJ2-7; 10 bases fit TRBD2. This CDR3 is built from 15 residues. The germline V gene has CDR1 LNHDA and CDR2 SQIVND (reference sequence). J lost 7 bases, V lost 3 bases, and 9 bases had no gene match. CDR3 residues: CASSMELAGAGEQYF. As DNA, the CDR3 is TGTGCCAGTAGTATGGAGCTAGCGGGAGCTGGGGAGCAGTACTTC.

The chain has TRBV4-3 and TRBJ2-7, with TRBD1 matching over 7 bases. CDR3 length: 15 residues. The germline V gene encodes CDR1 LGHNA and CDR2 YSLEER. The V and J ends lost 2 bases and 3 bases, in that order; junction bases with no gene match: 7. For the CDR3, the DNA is TGCGCCAGCAGCCAAAATGACAGGGTAAACTACGAGCAGTACTTC. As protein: CASSQNDRVNYEQYF.

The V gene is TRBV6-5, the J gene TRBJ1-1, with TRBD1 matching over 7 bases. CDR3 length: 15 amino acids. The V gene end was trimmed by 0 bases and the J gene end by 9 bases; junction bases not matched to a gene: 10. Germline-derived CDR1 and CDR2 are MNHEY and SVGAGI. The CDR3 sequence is CASSYSIGGLPKAFF. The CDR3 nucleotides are TGTGCCAGCAGTTACTCGATAGGGGGCTTACCCAAAGCTTTCTTT.

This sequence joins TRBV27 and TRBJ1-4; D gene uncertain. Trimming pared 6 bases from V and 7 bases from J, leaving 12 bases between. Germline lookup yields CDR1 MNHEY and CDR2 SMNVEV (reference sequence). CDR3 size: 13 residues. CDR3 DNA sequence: TGTGCCAGCAGCCGTGCGGGGTTTGAAAAACTGTTTTTT. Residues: CASSRAGFEKLFF.

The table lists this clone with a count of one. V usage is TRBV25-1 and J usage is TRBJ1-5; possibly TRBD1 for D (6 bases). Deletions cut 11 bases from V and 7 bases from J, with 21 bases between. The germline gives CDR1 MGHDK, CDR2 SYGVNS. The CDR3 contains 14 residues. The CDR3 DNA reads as TGTGCCCTAAAAACGGGAGGGGGGAACCAGCCCCAGCATTTT. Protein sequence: CALKTGGGNQPQHF.

The CDR3 spells CASSRWGGNTEAFF. CDR3 nucleotides: TGTGCCAGCAGTCGTTGGGGCGGCAACACTGAAGCTTTCTTT. The chain links TRBV28 to TRBJ1-1; D is possibly TRBD1 (5 bases). V lost 5 bases and J lost 2, with 12 bases in between. Germline V lookup: CDR1 MDHEN, CDR2 SYDVKM. CDR3 length: 14 residues.

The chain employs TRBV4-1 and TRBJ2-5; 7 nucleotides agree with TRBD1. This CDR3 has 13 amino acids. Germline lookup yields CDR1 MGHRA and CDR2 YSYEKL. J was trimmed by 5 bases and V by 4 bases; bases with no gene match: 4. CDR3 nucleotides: TGCGCCAGCAGCCTGGCGACAGGGGAGACCCAGTACTTC. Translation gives CASSLATGETQYF.

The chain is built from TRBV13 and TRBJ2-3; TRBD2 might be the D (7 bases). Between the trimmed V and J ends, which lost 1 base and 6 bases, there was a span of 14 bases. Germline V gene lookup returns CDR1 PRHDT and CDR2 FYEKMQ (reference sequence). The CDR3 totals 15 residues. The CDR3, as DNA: TGTGCCAGCAGCTTAGAGGGGGGGCTGGCGGATACGCAGTATTTT. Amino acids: CASSLEGGLADTQYF.

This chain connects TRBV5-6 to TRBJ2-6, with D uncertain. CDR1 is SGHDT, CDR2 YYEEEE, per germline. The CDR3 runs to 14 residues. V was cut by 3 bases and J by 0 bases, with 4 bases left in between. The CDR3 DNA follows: TGTGCCAGCAGCTCCGTCTCTGGGGCCAACGTCCTGACTTTC. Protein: CASSSVSGANVLTF. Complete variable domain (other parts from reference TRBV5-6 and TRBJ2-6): DAGVTQSPTHLIKTRGQQVTLRCSPKSGHDTVSWYQQALGQGPQFIFQYYEEEERQRGNFPDRFSGHQFPNYSSELNVNALLLGDSALYLCASSSVSGANVLTFGAGSRLTVL.

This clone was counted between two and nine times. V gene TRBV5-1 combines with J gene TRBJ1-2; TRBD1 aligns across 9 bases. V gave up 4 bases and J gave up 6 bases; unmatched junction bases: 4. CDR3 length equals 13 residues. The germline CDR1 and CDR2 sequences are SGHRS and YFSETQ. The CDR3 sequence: CASSPRQGDGYTF. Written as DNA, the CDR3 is TGCGCCAGCAGCCCCAGACAGGGGGATGGCTACACCTTC.

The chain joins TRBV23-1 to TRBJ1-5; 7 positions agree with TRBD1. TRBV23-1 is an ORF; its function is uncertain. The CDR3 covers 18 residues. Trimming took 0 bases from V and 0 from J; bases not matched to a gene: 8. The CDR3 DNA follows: TGCGCCAGCAGTCAATCCCTCATGGGACAGTTTAGCAATCAGCCCCAGCATTTT. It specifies CASSQSLMGQFSNQPQHF.

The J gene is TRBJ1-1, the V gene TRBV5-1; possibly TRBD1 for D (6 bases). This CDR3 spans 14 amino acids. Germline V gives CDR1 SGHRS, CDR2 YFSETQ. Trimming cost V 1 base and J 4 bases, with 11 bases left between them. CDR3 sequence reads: CASSLMGAVTEAFF. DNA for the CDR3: TGCGCCAGCAGCTTGATGGGGGCCGTCACTGAAGCTTTCTTT.

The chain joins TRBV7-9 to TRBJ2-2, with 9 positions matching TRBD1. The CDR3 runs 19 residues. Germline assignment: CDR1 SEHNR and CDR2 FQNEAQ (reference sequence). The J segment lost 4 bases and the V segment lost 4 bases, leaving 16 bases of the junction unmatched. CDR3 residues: CASSSTLERQGGGTGELFF. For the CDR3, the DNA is TGTGCCAGCAGCTCGACCCTCGAGCGACAGGGGGGAGGCACCGGGGAGCTGTTTTTT. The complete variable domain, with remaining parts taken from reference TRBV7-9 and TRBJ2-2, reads DTGVSQNPRHKITKRGQNVTFRCDPISEHNRLYWYRQTLGQGPEFLTYFQNEAQLEKSRLLSDRFSAERPKGSFSTLEIQRTEQGDSAMYLCASSSTLERQGGGTGELFFGEGSRLTVL.

The CDR3 reads CASSVGQGYYGYTF. CDR3 bases: TGTGCCAGCAGCGTAGGACAGGGTTACTATGGCTACACCTTC. J is TRBJ1-2 and V is TRBV11-2; 8 bases map to TRBD1. V lost 5 bases, J lost 3 bases, and 5 bases stayed unmatched. CDR1 and CDR2 (germline): SGHAT, FQNNGV. The CDR3 runs 14 residues. The whole variable domain, remainder taken from reference TRBV11-2 and TRBJ1-2, is EAGVAQSPRYKIIEKRQSVAFWCNPISGHATLYWYQQILGQGPKLLIQFQNNGVVDDSQLPKDRFSAERLKGVDSTLKIQPAKLEDSAVYLCASSVGQGYYGYTFGSGTRLTVV.

CDR3 sequence: CASSLTSSYNEQFF. The CDR3 bases are TGTGCCAGCAGTTTAACTAGCTCCTACAATGAGCAGTTCTTC. The chain links TRBV27 to TRBJ2-1; possibly TRBD2 for D (5 bases). The germline V and J ends were trimmed by 2 bases and 0 bases, with 5 bases remaining between them. The CDR3 covers 14 residues. Germline assignment: CDR1 MNHEY and CDR2 SMNVEV (reference sequence).

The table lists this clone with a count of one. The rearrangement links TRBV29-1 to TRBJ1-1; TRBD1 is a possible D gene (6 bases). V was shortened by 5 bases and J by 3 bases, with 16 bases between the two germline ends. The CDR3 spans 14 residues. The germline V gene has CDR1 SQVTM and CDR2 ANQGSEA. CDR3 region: CSVPPNRVDTEAFF. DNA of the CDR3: TGCAGCGTTCCGCCGAACAGGGTCGACACTGAAGCTTTCTTT.

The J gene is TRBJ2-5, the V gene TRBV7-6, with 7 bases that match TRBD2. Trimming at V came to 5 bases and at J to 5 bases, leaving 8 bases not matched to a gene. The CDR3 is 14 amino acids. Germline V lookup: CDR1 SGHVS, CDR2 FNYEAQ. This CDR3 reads CASSMGGGRETQYF. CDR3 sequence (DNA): TGTGCCAGCAGCATGGGGGGGGGTAGGGAGACCCAGTACTTC.

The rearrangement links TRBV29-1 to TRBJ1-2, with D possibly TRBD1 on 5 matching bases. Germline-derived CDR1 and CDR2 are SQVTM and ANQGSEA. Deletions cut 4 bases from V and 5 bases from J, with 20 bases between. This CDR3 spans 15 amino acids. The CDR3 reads CSVGGTLTDRYGYTF. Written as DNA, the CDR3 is TGCAGCGTTGGGGGAACGCTGACAGACCGTTATGGCTACACCTTC.

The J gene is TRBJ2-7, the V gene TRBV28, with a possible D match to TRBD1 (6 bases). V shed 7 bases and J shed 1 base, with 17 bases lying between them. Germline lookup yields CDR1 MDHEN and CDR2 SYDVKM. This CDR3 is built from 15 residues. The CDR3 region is CASIRSRGASYEQYF. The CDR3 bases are TGTGCCAGCATTCGGTCCAGGGGCGCATCCTACGAGCAGTACTTC. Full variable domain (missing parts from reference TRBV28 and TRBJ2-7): DVKVTQSSRYLVKRTGEKVFLECVQDMDHENMFWYRQDPGLGLRLIYFSYDVKMKEKGDIPEGYSVSREKKERFSLILESASTNQTSMYLCASIRSRGASYEQYFGPGTRLTVT.

The CDR3 is CASSSPAVGETQYF. The CDR3, as DNA: TGTGCCAGCAGCTCCCCAGCGGTAGGGGAGACCCAGTACTTC. This rearrangement joins TRBV11-2 to TRBJ2-5; TRBD2 might be the D (5 bases). This CDR3 region has 14 residues. The V end lost 4 bases, the J end lost 5 bases, and 14 bases lay between the germline ends. Germline lookup yields CDR1 SGHAT and CDR2 FQNNGV.

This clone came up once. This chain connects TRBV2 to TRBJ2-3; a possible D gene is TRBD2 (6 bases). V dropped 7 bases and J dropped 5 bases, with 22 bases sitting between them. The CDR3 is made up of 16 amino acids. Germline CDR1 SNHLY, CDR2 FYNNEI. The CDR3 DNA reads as TGTGCCAGCACCAAAAACATCGCGGGGTCGGTAGATACGCAGTATTTT. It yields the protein CASTKNIAGSVDTQYF.

The CDR3 loop is CASSFRQSDDEQFF. In nucleotides, the CDR3 is TGTGCCAGCAGCTTCAGACAGTCTGATGATGAGCAGTTCTTC. The J gene is TRBJ2-1, the V gene TRBV7-3; a possible D gene is TRBD1 (5 bases). V lost 3 bases, J lost 8 bases, and 14 bases lay in between. CDR3 size: 14 residues. The V gene's germline CDR1 is SGHTA and CDR2 FQGTGA.

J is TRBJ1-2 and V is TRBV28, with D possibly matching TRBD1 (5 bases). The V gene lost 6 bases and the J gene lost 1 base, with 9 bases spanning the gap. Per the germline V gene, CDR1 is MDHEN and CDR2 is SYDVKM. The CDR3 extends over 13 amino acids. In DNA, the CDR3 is TGTGCCAGCAGACCGACAGTTAACTATGGCTACACCTTC. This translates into CASRPTVNYGYTF.

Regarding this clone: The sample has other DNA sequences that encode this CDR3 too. The CDR3 region is CASSLGRNTEAFF. The CDR3 region has the DNA TGTGCCAGCAGCTTAGGCAGGAACACTGAAGCTTTCTTT. The gene calls are TRBV7-3 and TRBJ1-1; D is undetermined. The V gene's germline CDR1 is SGHTA and CDR2 FQGTGA. The CDR3 has 13 amino acids. The germline V and J ends were trimmed by 2 bases and 1 base, with 5 bases remaining between them. Together with reference TRBV7-3 and TRBJ1-1, the CDR3 gives the full variable domain: GAGVSQTPSNKVTEKGKYVELRCDPISGHTALYWYRQSLGQGPEFLIYFQGTGAADDSGLPNDRFFAVRPEGSVSTLKIQRTERGDSAVYLCASSLGRNTEAFFGQGTRLTVV.

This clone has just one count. CDR3 loop: CASSEQLNTEAFF. Written as DNA, the CDR3 is TGTGCCAGCAGTGAACAGTTGAACACTGAAGCTTTCTTT. The chain employs TRBV2 and TRBJ1-1; D call uncertain. V dropped 2 bases and J dropped 0 bases, with 4 bases sitting between them. The V gene's germline CDR1 is SNHLY and CDR2 FYNNEI. This CDR3 comprises 13 residues.